These 11 T cell receptor beta chains originate from one sample sequenced in a study of tissue T cells after allogeneic stem cell transplantation. The repertoire was sequenced with immunoSEQ multiplex PCR; TCRdb's copy has only in-frame clones and lacks some. The data show some 8,700 clones, over 35% seen once. The time point here: mouse harvest day 7 after allogeneic transplant. Tail vein injection delivered 10^7 T-cell-depleted bone marrow cells and 10^6 splenic CD5+ T cells. Source material: skin. These receptors all come from a female BALB/c mouse given C57BL/6 T cells with graft-versus-host disease after an allogeneic hematopoietic cell transplant.

This clone is judged large (0.1 to 1%). Here the gene names and germline are mouse. The CDR3 end is not reached by the read, which stops 1 residue before it; the germline J gene fills it in. The chain combines TRBV12-2 with TRBJ2-1, with D perhaps matching TRBD2 (6 bases). The ends were cut back, 4 bases at V and 0 bases at J, with 12 bases in the middle. This CDR3 spans 15 amino acids. Germline assignment: CDR1 SGHLS and CDR2 HYDKME. The DNA read from the CDR3 is TGTGCCAGCTCCCTTTACTGGGTTAACTATGCTGAGCAGTTC. The encoded protein is CASSLYWVNYAEQF. The whole CDR3 sequence reads CASSLYWVNYAEQFF.

About this clone: Gene names are the mouse ones. The CDR3 bases that were read are TGTGCCAGCTCTCCGGGACTGGGGGGTGCAGAAACGCTGTAT. Residues: CASSPGLGGAETLY. The whole CDR3 protein is CASSPGLGGAETLYF. The chain couples TRBV12-1 to TRBJ2-3; TRBD2 agrees at 11 bases. The sequence runs out 1 residue before the end of the CDR3; the remainder is reconstructed from the germline J gene. The CDR3 totals 15 residues. CDR1 is SGHSN, CDR2 HYEKVE, per germline. The junction had 1 base not matched to a gene; V was cut back by 2 bases and J by 1 base.

About this clone: These gene names are mouse names. CDR3 amino acids: CASSLRQASYEQYF. The sequenced part of the CDR3 DNA is TGTGCCAGCAGTCTGAGGCAGGCCTCCTATGAACAGTAC. The chain links TRBV26 to TRBJ2-7; D is uncertain. The observed sequence ends 1 residue before the CDR3 terminus, with the missing tail filled in from the germline J gene. Germline V gene lookup returns CDR1 KGHPV and CDR2 FQNQEV (reference sequence). V was pared by 2 bases and J by 0 bases, with 8 bases between. This CDR3 contains 14 residues.

Note on this clone: Gene names are the mouse ones. The DNA read from the CDR3 is TGTGCCTGGAGACTGGGGGGTCATAACTATGCTGAGCAGTTC. This gives the protein CAWRLGGHNYAEQF. The entire CDR3 reads CAWRLGGHNYAEQFF. The chain employs TRBV31 and TRBJ2-1; 9 nucleotides agree with TRBD2. The read finishes 1 residue shy of the CDR3 end, and the germline J gene is used to complete it. This CDR3 has 15 residues. The J segment lost 0 bases and the V segment lost 3 bases, leaving 3 bases of the junction unmatched. Germline V gives CDR1 GKSSPN, CDR2 SITVG.

About this clone: Gene names and germline refer to mouse. CDR3 DNA, as far as it was read: TGTGCCAGCAGTCGACAGGGGGCAAACACCGGGCAGCTCTAC. It translates to CASSRQGANTGQLY. The whole CDR3 reads CASSRQGANTGQLYF. The V and J genes are TRBV26 and TRBJ2-2; 9 positions agree with TRBD1. The read falls 1 residue short of the CDR3 end, and the missing part is taken from the germline J gene. V lost 4 bases and J lost 0; bases outside the gene matches: 0. The CDR3 runs 15 residues. The germline V gene encodes CDR1 KGHPV and CDR2 FQNQEV (reference sequence). Variable domain in full (rest from reference TRBV26 and TRBJ2-2): NSKVIQTPRYLVKGQGQKAKMRCIPEKGHPVVFWYQQNKNNEFKFLINFQNQEVLQQIDMTEKRFSAECPSNSPCSLEIQSSEAGDSALYLCASSRQGANTGQLYFGEGSKLTVL.

This clone has just a few counts. Gene names and germline match the mouse. The CDR3 is cut off 1 residue early in the read; its end comes from the germline J gene. The rearrangement links TRBV16 to TRBJ2-7; D may match TRBD1 or TRBD2 (5 bases each). The V gene's germline CDR1 is SGHSA and CDR2 FRNQAP. Trimming stripped 4 bases from V and 3 bases from J, with 13 bases between. This CDR3 region has 14 residues. The sequenced part of the CDR3 DNA is TGTGCAAGCAGCTCCGGGACGGCTCTCTATGAACAGTAC. Amino acids: CASSSGTALYEQY. The entire CDR3 protein reads CASSSGTALYEQYF. Complete variable domain (other parts from reference TRBV16 and TRBJ2-7): NAGVIQTPRHKVTGKGQEATLWCEPISGHSAVFWYRQTIVQGLEFLTYFRNQAPIDDSGMPKERFSAQMPNQSHSTLKIQSTQPQDSAVYLCASSSGTALYEQYFGPGTRLTVL.

By share of the sample, this clone is medium-sized. Gene labels here are mouse ones. From the germline J gene comes the end of the CDR3, since the read stops 1 residue before it. The chain recombines TRBV22 with TRBJ1-5. TRBV22 is a recognized pseudogene. The CDR3 is 15 residues long. CDR3 bases read: TGTGCCAGCAGTTGTAGGGAGGCTCGGCTCCAGGCTCCGCTT. Translated, it gives CASSCREARLQAPL. Given in full, the CDR3 is CASSCREARLQAPLF.

A few counts support this clone. Mouse names are used for the genes. The CDR3 spells CASSLVPGVYEQYF. The CDR3 DNA, read in part, is TGTGCAAGCAGCTTAGTTCCCGGGGTCTATGAACAGTAC. The gene calls are TRBV16 and TRBJ2-7; the D is unclear. The CDR3 is cut off 1 residue early in the read; its end comes from the germline J gene. V lost 1 base, J lost 3 bases, and 10 bases lay in between. Germline V gene sequence: CDR1 SGHSA, CDR2 FRNQAP. CDR3 length: 14 amino acids.

In regard to this clone: Gene names are the mouse ones. The read is 1 residue too short to cover the CDR3 end, so that end is filled in from the germline J gene. The gene calls are TRBV12-2 and TRBJ2-3, with TRBD1 identical over 12 bases. With V trimmed by 4 bases and J by 0 bases, 10 bases remained unmatched. Germline assignment: CDR1 SGHLS and CDR2 HYDKME. CDR3 length equals 18 residues. Incomplete CDR3 DNA: TGTGCCAGCTCCTCCGGGACAGGGGGCCCCTCTAGTGCAGAAACGCTGTAT. It translates to CASSSGTGGPSSAETLY. The whole CDR3 region reads CASSSGTGGPSSAETLYF.

Turning to this clone: Mouse germline and gene names are used. The read terminates 1 residue before the CDR3 end, so the remaining end is supplied by the germline J gene. V gene TRBV13-1 combines with J gene TRBJ2-7, with TRBD2 matching over 8 bases. Germline loops: CDR1 NSHNY, CDR2 SYGAGN. The CDR3 spans 13 residues. J gave up 7 bases and V 0 bases, and 3 bases lay outside the gene matches. The DNA read from the CDR3 is TGTGCCAGCAGTGATGCTGGGGGGCGCGAACAGTAC. Protein sequence: CASSDAGGREQY. The whole CDR3 protein reads CASSDAGGREQYF.

In the case of this clone: Genes and germline are mouse. Read data end 1 residue before the CDR3 end; the end is taken from the germline J gene. The genes are TRBV26 and TRBJ1-4; D gene ambiguous. The V end lost 6 bases, the J end lost 0 bases, and 5 bases lay between the germline ends. The CDR3 loop spans 13 amino acids. The germline V gene has CDR1 KGHPV and CDR2 FQNQEV (reference sequence). CDR3 loop: CASRQVSNERLFF. Incomplete CDR3 DNA: TGTGCCAGCAGGCAGGTTTCCAACGAAAGATTATTT. The variable domain in full, completed from reference TRBV26 and TRBJ1-4, reads NSKVIQTPRYLVKGQGQKAKMRCIPEKGHPVVFWYQQNKNNEFKFLINFQNQEVLQQIDMTEKRFSAECPSNSPCSLEIQSSEAGDSALYLCASRQVSNERLFFGHGTKLSVL.